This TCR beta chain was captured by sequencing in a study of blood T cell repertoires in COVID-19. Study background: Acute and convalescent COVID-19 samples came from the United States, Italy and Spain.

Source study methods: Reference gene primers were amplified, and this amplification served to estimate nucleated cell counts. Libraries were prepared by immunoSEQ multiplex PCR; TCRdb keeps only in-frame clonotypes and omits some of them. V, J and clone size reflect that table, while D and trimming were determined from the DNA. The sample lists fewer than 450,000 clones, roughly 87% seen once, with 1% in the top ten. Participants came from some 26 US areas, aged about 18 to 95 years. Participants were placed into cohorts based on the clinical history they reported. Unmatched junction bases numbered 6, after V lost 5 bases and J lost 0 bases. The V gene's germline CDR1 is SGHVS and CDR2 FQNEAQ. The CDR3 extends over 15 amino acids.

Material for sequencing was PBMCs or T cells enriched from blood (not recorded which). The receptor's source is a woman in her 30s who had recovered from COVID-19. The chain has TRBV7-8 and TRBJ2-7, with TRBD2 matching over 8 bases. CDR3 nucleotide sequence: TGTGCCAGCAGCCCCCAGCGGGGGCCCTCCTACGAGCAGTACTTC. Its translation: CASSPQRGPSYEQYF.